The rows below give T cell receptor beta chains drawn from one sample of a study of T cell responses to AZD1222 COVID-19 vaccine. The assay was immunoSEQ multiplex PCR, and TCRdb's table has in-frame clones only and misses some. Of 95,000 to 150,000 clones listed, around 84% are singletons. Here the sequenced sample was peripheral blood, taken on day 0 of AZD1222 vaccination. The receptor source for this set is an adult in good health. Each CDR3 is given with its conserved first and last residue. A D gene is named only where the DNA matches it firmly. A clone size is listed for some rows: how often the clone was seen (once, few, many), or a class if it is expanded.

len | j_gene | d_gene | abundance | v_gene | CDR3aa | CDR3nt
16 | TRBJ2-1 | NA | NA | TRBV5-1 | CASSPDYSLSYNEQFF | TGCGCCAGCAGCCCCGACTATAGTCTCTCCTACAATGAGCAGTTCTTC
15 | TRBJ2-1 | NA | NA | TRBV7-2 | CASSLDRGTYNEQFF | TGTGCCAGCAGCTTAGATCGGGGAACCTACAATGAGCAGTTCTTC
14 | TRBJ2-7 | NA | NA | TRBV6-5 | CASSADSLGYEQYF | TGTGCCAGCAGCGCGGACAGCCTTGGTTACGAGCAGTACTTC
14 | TRBJ1-6 | NA | NA | TRBV19 | CASSMVAGPRALHF | TGTGCCAGTAGTATGGTGGCAGGGCCTCGGGCCCTCCACTTT
14 | TRBJ2-6 | NA | NA | TRBV19 | CASALAWVANVLTF | TGTGCCAGCGCCCTGGCTTGGGTAGCCAACGTCCTGACTTTC
15 | TRBJ2-1 | TRBD1 | NA | TRBV2 | CASSLDRETYNEQFF | TGTGCCAGCAGTTTAGACAGGGAAACCTACAATGAGCAGTTCTTC
15 | TRBJ2-3 | TRBD2 | NA | TRBV7-7 | CASSRTSGGTDTQYF | TGTGCCAGCAGCAGGACTAGCGGGGGCACAGATACGCAGTATTTT
14 | TRBJ1-4 | TRBD1 | NA | TRBV5-1 | CASSRGQNNEKLFF | TGCGCCAGCAGCCGGGGACAGAATAATGAAAAACTGTTTTTT
14 | TRBJ1-2 | TRBD1 | NA | TRBV29-1 | CSVPNRGELDGYTF | TGCAGCGTTCCCAACAGGGGTGAGTTGGATGGCTACACCTTC
14 | TRBJ2-7 | TRBD2 | NA | TRBV6-5 | CASSPVGRANEQYF | TGTGCCAGCAGTCCTGTAGGGAGGGCCAACGAGCAGTACTTC
12 | TRBJ1-2 | NA | NA | TRBV5-4 | CASSLALEGYTF | TGTGCCAGCAGCTTGGCCCTGGAGGGCTACACCTTC
15 | TRBJ2-7 | NA | NA | TRBV7-3 | CASSLDPTSSYEQYF | TGTGCCAGCAGCTTAGACCCGACTAGCTCCTACGAGCAGTACTTC
13 | TRBJ1-5 | NA | NA | TRBV6-1 | CASSEVRDQPQHF | TGTGCCAGCAGCGAAGTAAGGGACCAGCCCCAGCATTTT
10 | TRBJ2-7 | NA | NA | TRBV6-5 | CASTGTVKYF | TGTGCCAGCACGGGAACAGTTAAGTACTTC
15 | TRBJ1-1 | NA | NA | TRBV6-6 | CASIGGDRGNTEAFF | TGTGCCAGCATTGGGGGGGACCGAGGTAACACTGAAGCTTTCTTT
13 | TRBJ1-6 | NA | NA | TRBV6-2/TRBV6-3 | CASSYSMASGLHF | TGTGCCAGCAGTTACTCGATGGCTTCAGGCCTCCACTTT
14 | TRBJ2-7 | NA | NA | TRBV27 | CASSLARGPYEQYF | TGTGCCAGCAGTTTAGCCAGGGGTCCCTACGAGCAGTACTTC
14 | TRBJ1-6 | NA | NA | TRBV3-1/TRBV3-2 | CASRPGPSSSPLHF | TGTGCCAGCAGGCCAGGCCCTAGCAGTTCACCCCTCCACTTT
16 | TRBJ2-1 | TRBD2 | NA | TRBV18 | CASSELAGVSYNEQFF | TGTGCCAGCTCAGAACTAGCGGGGGTATCCTACAATGAGCAGTTCTTC
17 | TRBJ2-3 | TRBD1 | NA | TRBV7-6 | CASSSTPPGQGTDTQYF | TGTGCCAGCAGCTCGACCCCCCCGGGACAGGGGACAGATACGCAGTATTTT
12 | TRBJ2-7 | NA | NA | TRBV7-2 | CASAGGSPEQYF | TGTGCCAGCGCAGGCGGAAGCCCTGAGCAGTACTTC
15 | TRBJ2-1 | TRBD2 | once | TRBV7-9 | CASSPHGTSGGGQFF | TGTGCCAGCAGCCCACACGGGACTAGCGGGGGAGGGCAGTTCTTC
12 | TRBJ1-2 | NA | NA | TRBV30 | CAWSEAGDGYTF | TGTGCCTGGAGTGAGGCCGGGGATGGCTACACCTTC
18 | TRBJ1-3 | TRBD1 | NA | TRBV4-2 | CASSQDKTGWDSGNTIYF | TGTGCCAGCAGCCAAGATAAGACAGGGTGGGATTCTGGAAACACCATATATTTT
13 | TRBJ2-7 | NA | NA | TRBV6-5 | CASSSNLVYEQYF | TGTGCCAGCAGTTCCAACTTGGTCTACGAGCAGTACTTC
13 | TRBJ2-3 | NA | few | TRBV19 | CASSIGRTDTQYF | TGTGCCAGTAGTATAGGGCGGACAGATACGCAGTATTTT
15 | TRBJ1-1 | NA | NA | TRBV30 | CAWSGGTGGGTEAFF | TGTGCCTGGAGTGGGGGGACGGGGGGAGGAACTGAAGCTTTCTTT
13 | TRBJ2-1 | TRBD2 | NA | TRBV30 | CAWSVSGDNEQFF | TGTGCCTGGAGTGTGAGCGGGGACAATGAGCAGTTCTTC
15 | TRBJ2-7 | TRBD2 | NA | TRBV19 | CASSRPSGRINEQYF | TGTGCCAGTAGTAGGCCTAGCGGGAGAATCAACGAGCAGTACTTC
14 | TRBJ1-5 | NA | NA | TRBV6-5 | CASSWTPANQPQHF | TGTGCCAGCAGTTGGACACCCGCCAATCAGCCCCAGCATTTT
12 | TRBJ2-2 | NA | NA | TRBV7-9 | CAAGPNTGELFF | TGTGCCGCGGGGCCGAACACCGGGGAGCTGTTTTTT
14 | TRBJ2-1 | TRBD1 | NA | TRBV5-1 | CASETGGEPSEQFF | TGCGCCAGTGAGACAGGGGGCGAACCCAGTGAGCAGTTCTTC
16 | TRBJ2-3 | NA | NA | TRBV5-1 | CASSWAPGSGTDTQYF | TGCGCCAGCAGCTGGGCCCCTGGGAGTGGAACAGATACGCAGTATTTT
12 | TRBJ2-7 | NA | NA | TRBV3-1/TRBV3-2 | CASSQDRYEQYF | TGTGCCAGCAGCCAAGACAGGTACGAGCAGTACTTC
16 | TRBJ2-2 | NA | NA | TRBV7-9 | CASSPAGTLQPGELFF | TGTGCCAGCAGCCCAGCCGGGACATTACAGCCCGGGGAGCTGTTTTTT
13 | TRBJ1-2 | NA | NA | TRBV30 | CACTTVGNYGYTF | TGTGCCTGTACTACGGTGGGTAACTATGGCTACACCTTC
16 | TRBJ1-5 | NA | NA | TRBV19 | CASSVDRPLSNQPQHF | TGTGCCAGTAGTGTCGACAGGCCCCTTAGCAATCAGCCCCAGCATTTT
9 | TRBJ2-3 | NA | once | TRBV20-1 | CSATDTQYF | TGCAGCGCCACAGATACGCAGTATTTT
11 | TRBJ1-1 | NA | NA | TRBV9 | CASSVVSEAFF | TGTGCCAGCAGCGTGGTGTCTGAAGCTTTCTTT
15 | TRBJ2-2 | NA | NA | TRBV5-1 | CASSSDTPFGGELFF | TGCGCCAGCAGCTCGGATACCCCTTTCGGCGGGGAGCTGTTTTTT